The 17 T cell receptor beta chains in this list originate from one sample, sequenced in a study of T-cell reconstitution after alpha-beta-depleted transplantation in children. Molecular barcoding with unique molecular identifiers was used for the TCRbeta library. TCRdb processed the PCR reads anew with MiXCR; each CDR3 protein has one entry. The sample has approximately 640,000 distinct CDR3 sequences; roughly 17% are singletons. The material sequenced was PBMCs from the stem cell graft donor, taken from the stem cell graft. These receptors were collected from a human donor who donated a stem cell graft to a child with acute myeloid leukemia.

This clonotype came up a few times. The rearrangement joins TRBV19 to TRBJ1-6; tentative D call: TRBD1 (5 bases). CDR1 and CDR2 from the germline V gene are LNHDA and SQIVND (reference sequence). The CDR3 length is 17 residues. V was cut by 5 bases and J by 6 bases, with 20 bases left in between. CDR3 DNA: TGTGCCAGTAGTCTGCGACCGGGGGATGTTCGTAATTCACCCCTCCACTTT. Protein product: CASSLRPGDVRNSPLHF.

This rearrangement joins TRBV20-1 to TRBJ1-2; the match to TRBD1 covers 10 bases. The V segment lost 1 base and the J segment 6 bases; nucleotides outside the gene matches: 8. The germline gives CDR1 DFQATT, CDR2 SNEGSKA (reference sequence). CDR3 length: 15 residues. The CDR3 sequence: CSARGSRDRGDGYTF. CDR3 in DNA: TGCAGTGCTAGAGGCTCCCGGGACAGGGGAGATGGCTACACCTTC.

In regard to this clonotype: It may be a read error: a sequence one base away is much more abundant. The chain combines TRBV20-1 with TRBJ1-2; D possibly corresponds to TRBD1 (6 bases). Trimming pared 3 bases from V and 7 bases from J, leaving 9 bases between. The CDR3 loop spans 11 amino acids. Germline V gene lookup returns CDR1 DFQATT and CDR2 SNEGSKA (reference sequence). Here the CDR3 DNA reads TGCAGTGCTAGCCAACAGGGTGGCTACACCTTC. This sequence encodes CSASQQGGYTF.

This clonotype was seen only a few times. The gene calls are TRBV7-2 and TRBJ1-2, with D unclear. Per germline, CDR1 SGHTA and CDR2 FQGNSA. Trimming removed 4 bases at V and 4 bases at J, with 13 bases between. There are 14 residues in the CDR3. This CDR3 is CASSSPGHIYGYTF. CDR3 nucleotides: TGTGCCAGCAGCTCCCCCGGGCATATCTATGGCTACACCTTC.

The chain employs TRBV7-3 and TRBJ2-3; TRBD2 might be the D (5 bases). Per germline, CDR1 SGHTA and CDR2 FQGTGA. V was clipped by 8 bases and J by 2 bases, with 11 bases between them. CDR3 length equals 13 residues. The CDR3: CASGETNTDTQYF. The DNA for the CDR3 is TGTGCCAGCGGGGAGACCAACACAGATACGCAGTATTTT.

The rearrangement joins TRBV7-9 to TRBJ2-3; D possibly matches TRBD1 or TRBD2 (6 bases each). This CDR3 is built from 17 residues. V lost 5 bases and J lost 1, with 19 bases in between. Germline assignment: CDR1 SEHNR and CDR2 FQNEAQ (reference sequence). The CDR3 region has the DNA TGTGCCAGCAGCCCGGGGGCTCTCTCCCCGGGCACAGATACGCAGTATTTT. Protein: CASSPGALSPGTDTQYF.

This clonotype was picked up many times. An end of the junction does not agree with germline; a read error may underlie this. The CDR3 here is CSVEDVGVTLVF. CDR3 DNA: TGCAGCGTTGAAGATGTGGGGGTTACCCTTGTTTTT. The V call is TRBV29-1, the J call TRBJ1-4, with D maybe TRBD1 (5 bases). This CDR3 is 12 amino acids long. Germline V gene lookup returns CDR1 SQVTM and CDR2 ANQGSEA.

DNA of the CDR3: TGTGCCATCAGTGAGTCGGGAGGACCCCAAAGCGAGCAGTACTTC. It translates to CAISESGGPQSEQYF. This rearrangement joins TRBV10-3 to TRBJ2-7; TRBD2 is a possible D gene (6 bases). V lost 0 bases and J lost 6, with 15 bases in between. Germline V gene data show CDR1 as ENHRY and CDR2 as SYGVKD. CDR3 length: 15 amino acids.

This clonotype was observed many times. This chain connects TRBV7-2 to TRBJ2-1; 8 nucleotides line up with TRBD2. CDR3 length: 15 amino acids. Germline CDR1 and CDR2: SGHTA and FQGNSA. The V and J ends lost 5 bases and 0 bases, in that order; junction bases with no gene match: 3. In nucleotides, the CDR3 is TGTGCCAGCAGCGTTAGCGGGGTCTCCTACAATGAGCAGTTCTTC. This codes for CASSVSGVSYNEQFF.

This clonotype was observed a handful of times. The chain is built from TRBV4-3 and TRBJ2-1, with 11 nucleotides matching TRBD2. The germline gives CDR1 LGHNA, CDR2 YSLEER. The CDR3 consists of 17 residues. V lost 0 bases and J lost 8; bases outside the gene matches: 9. DNA of the CDR3: TGCGCCAGCAGCCAAGATTCCGGGACTAGCGGCCAGGATGAGCAGTTCTTC. Encoded protein: CASSQDSGTSGQDEQFF.

This clonotype occurred a few times. This sequence joins TRBV6-6 and TRBJ1-6, with D perhaps matching TRBD1 (5 bases). This CDR3 has 13 amino acids. CDR1 is MNHNY and CDR2 is SVGAGI in the germline V gene (reference sequence). V gave up 11 bases and J gave up 8 bases, with 16 bases separating them. The CDR3 region is CASTLPGDSPLHF. The CDR3 region has the DNA TGTGCCTCGACACTCCCGGGGGATTCACCCCTCCACTTT.

A few counts support this clonotype. The V gene is TRBV7-3, the J gene TRBJ2-1; D possibly uses TRBD1 or TRBD2 (6 bases each). Germline V gives CDR1 SGHTA, CDR2 FQGTGA. The germline V and J ends were trimmed by 2 bases and 1 base, with 15 bases remaining between them. The CDR3 totals 17 residues. CDR3 amino acids: CASSLRGQLDSYNEQFF. The CDR3 nucleotides read TGTGCCAGCAGCTTACGGGGGCAGCTCGATTCCTACAATGAGCAGTTCTTC.

This chain links TRBV2 with TRBJ1-3; D is undetermined. Germline CDR1 and CDR2: SNHLY and FYNNEI. This CDR3 is 15 amino acids long. V dropped 6 bases and J dropped 2 bases, with 14 bases sitting between them. The CDR3 sequence: CASRAGVSTGNTIYF. CDR3 nucleotides: TGTGCCAGCAGAGCCGGGGTGTCAACTGGAAACACCATATATTTT.

The gene calls are TRBV12-3 or TRBV12-4 and TRBJ2-7, with no clear D. The CDR3 is 13 amino acids. V shed 6 bases and J shed 3 bases, with 12 bases lying between them. CDR3 DNA sequence: TGTGCCAGCAGCCCGGAAGGGCTCTACGAGCAGTACTTC. Translated: CASSPEGLYEQYF.

Details on this clonotype: A clone one base away is much larger, so this may be a read error. The genes are TRBV20-1 and TRBJ1-2; 7 bases are a match to TRBD1. CDR3 length equals 15 residues. CDR1 and CDR2 from the germline V gene are DFQATT and SNEGSKA (reference sequence). The V gene end was trimmed by 6 bases and the J gene end by 3 bases; junction bases not matched to a gene: 13. DNA for the CDR3: TGCAGTGCCAGGAATGACAGGGCGTTGTACTATGGCTACACCTTC. The encoded protein is CSARNDRALYYGYTF.

This chain connects TRBV20-1 to TRBJ2-7; 10 nucleotides agree with TRBD2. CDR1 is DFQATT and CDR2 is SNEGSKA in the germline V gene (reference sequence). V was clipped by 1 base and J by 7 bases; unmatched bases: 4. The CDR3 contains 13 residues. The CDR3 sequence is CSARGVAGGEQYV. The CDR3 nucleotides are TGCAGTGCTAGAGGGGTAGCGGGGGGTGAGCAGTACGTC.

This clonotype was observed many times. This chain uses TRBV29-1 with TRBJ1-1; possible D gene TRBD1, 5 bases. Germline V gene lookup returns CDR1 SQVTM and CDR2 ANQGSEA. This CDR3 comprises 12 residues. V was cut by 4 bases and J by 3 bases, with 9 bases left in between. Here the CDR3 DNA reads TGCAGCGTTGGACAGCGGGACACTGAAGCTTTCTTT. It codes for CSVGQRDTEAFF. Drawing the rest from reference TRBV29-1 and TRBJ1-1, the complete variable domain is SAVISQKPSRDICQRGTSLTIQCQVDSQVTMMFWYRQQPGQSLTLIATANQGSEATYESGFVIDKFPISRPNLTFSTLTVSNMSPEDSSIYLCSVGQRDTEAFFGQGTRLTVV.